This TCR beta chain was identified in a study of CD8 T cells in acute hepatitis C reinfection (dated by TCRdb to the early 2020s). Describing the broader study: The TCRbeta repertoire of CD8+ T cells specific for the HCV NS3-1073 epitope was profiled during acute infection and after viral clearance. Paired acute and follow-up samples were contributed by four of the spontaneous resolvers.

Results the study describes overall, beyond this receptor: Few CDR3 sequences were shared with other epitopes, and differences in sequencing approaches may have limited exact matching. Follow-up repertoires were not available for chronically infected subjects, because NS3-1073 specific cells were too rare to be sorted. All groups preferentially used the TRBV04 and TRBV06 gene families, and overrepresentation in the naive pool did not explain this preferential usage. Thirteen public clonotypes were identified irrespective of outcome, and one of the public clonotypes used V04-02/J02-02. NS3-1073 specific repertoires were highly diverse, with no significant diversity differences between acute resolver, follow-up resolver and acute chronic samples. Because bulk sequencing covered only the TCRbeta chain, the alphabeta pairing of public clonotypes could not be determined.

Genomic DNA was extracted from FACS-sorted cells, and TCRbeta chain sequencing was performed through the commercial immunoSEQ service. Per the authors' processing: ImmunoSEQ Analyzer software v3.0 and R v3.5.1 were the tools used to analyze the repertoire data. Only productive rearrangements were analyzed, as sequences containing stop codons or out-of-frame rearrangements were removed. The sequencing provider supplied the Simpson diversity, Shannon entropy, CDR3 length and nucleotide addition metrics. Based on frequency, clonotypes were placed into dominant, sub-dominant, low or lowest abundance groups, and clonotypes under 0.1% were left out of most analyses. A CDR3 amino acid clonotype was called public when found in at least two subjects at a cumulative frequency of at least 0.5%. TCRdb stores this immuneACCESS table with in-frame sequences only. Part of the clones is absent; in the studies checked, under half of the shortfall reflects unresolved V genes, and no reason is known for the rest. V, J and clone size are those of that table, while D and trimming were read from the DNA. Present in this sample are around 36,000 clones, approximately 85% of which were seen just once. About a tenth of the sample rests with the top ten.

A few counts support this clone. The antigen this receptor binds is unknown. No much larger clone is present one base from it, and per-base qualities are unavailable. Trimming costs V 4 bases and J 3 bases, and their ends lie 9 bases apart. CDR1 and CDR2 are read off the germline V gene as SQVTM and ANQGSEA. The CDR3, cysteine through phenylalanine, is 12 amino acids long. Left in the record is the CDR3 DNA by itself, 36 bases read in frame from the first base. Read against the paper, the sample's time point label means: naive CD8 control sorted from an acute-time-point sample. Enrolled in the Montreal Hepatitis C Cohort (HEPCO) in Canada, the donors were people who inject drugs, and these donors were followed every 3 months. A positive HCV RNA or antibody test that followed a negative test within the previous 24 weeks was the definition used for acute primary HCV infection. Surface staining used CD3, CD8 and CD45RO antibodies, with an aqua fixable dye to exclude dead cells. Several spontaneous resolvers, defined by HCV RNA clearance within 24 weeks, were included in the cohort. Negative selection by means of the MACS CD8+ T cell Isolation Kit yielded CD8+ T cells from peripheral blood mononuclear cells recovered from cryopreservation by thawing. A BD FACSAria II cell sorter was used for cell sorting.

Recombination joined TRBV29-1 with TRBJ1-2, with no confidently assigned D gene. The sequence was collected from a woman under 30 who spontaneously cleared hepatitis C infection. The specimen sequenced was naive CD8+ T cells from PBMCs. This specimen's cell subset or site label, interpreted: sorted total naive CD45RO-negative CD8+ T cells. The DNA sequence follows: TGCAGCGTTGTGACTGATGACTATGGCTACACCTTC. Its protein reads: CSVVTDDYGYTF.